The present entry profiles one TCR beta chain with its context. Its target antigen remains unknown. No base quality information exists; no much larger clone differs at one position. The data are from a study of blood T cell repertoires in COVID-19 (dated by TCRdb to between 2020 and 2021). Looking at the study overall: Samples covering the acute and convalescent phases of COVID-19 were provided by collaborators in the United States, Italy and Spain. The material from the prospective study consisted of cDNA or gDNA derived from T cells, B-cell-depleted T cells, or PBMCs. Where available, HLA class I and class II types were obtained from metadata supplied by the sample provider rather than from assay-based typing. The repertoires were made available in a free public database intended to serve as a resource for research on the immune response to SARS-CoV-2. A de-identified subject ID, COVID-19 status, age in years and sex were almost always included in the sample metadata. The samples were drawn from the first 160 participants of the ongoing ImmuneRACE study and from 1,254 subjects provided by 6 global collaborators. Deeply sampled blood TCRbeta repertoires from subjects exposed to, actively infected with, or recovered from COVID-19 were included in the dataset. Study-wide conclusions, independent of this receptor: The amount of clinical and demographic metadata varied by source and participant and was provided uncurated.

CDR1 and CDR2 are read off the germline V gene as KGHDR and SFDVKD. Measured from the cysteine to the phenylalanine, the CDR3 is 14 residues long. The kept DNA is CDR3 alone, 42 bases in frame from the first base. V was cut back by 1 base and J by 0 bases, leaving a gap of 3 bases between them. In Seattle, one collaborating source enrolled patients while the infection was active and tracked those patients longitudinally over the course of disease. Each collaborating institution followed its own protocols to collect whole blood in K2EDTA tubes. For TCRbeta analysis, collaborator samples were shipped as frozen whole blood, as isolated PBMCs, or as DNA extracted from either sample type. TCRbeta CDR3 regions were amplified from genomic DNA using the immunoSEQ Assay, a bias-controlled multiplex PCR. The original pipeline was this. Nucleated cell counts per sample were estimated from amplification of reference gene primers within the assay. Sequence reads were collapsed and filtered to measure the absolute abundance of every unique TCRbeta CDR3 rearrangement. Productive Simpson clonality was computed per sample as the square root of Simpson's diversity index over productive rearrangements. Sourced from immuneACCESS, this table was stored by TCRdb with only in-frame sequences that have V and J called. A share of the clones is absent; for the studies checked, an unresolved V gene accounts for under half, and the remainder has no known explanation. D and trimming come from the DNA, and the V and J calls and clone size come from that table. This sample lists roughly 260,000 clones; around 92% were detected once. The leading ten clones occupy around 2.5% of the sample.

The sequence derives from a person aged 18 to 29 with COVID-19, enrolled during active disease. Sequencing was done on a sample of peripheral blood. This chain is built from TRBV24-1 and TRBJ1-5, with the D segment identity uncertain. The CDR3 protein is CATSDFNSNQPQHF. In nucleotides, the sequence is TGTGCCACCAGTGATTTCAATAGCAATCAGCCCCAGCATTTT.